A selection of T cell receptor beta chains follows, all from one sample in a study of T cell responses to AZD1222 COVID-19 vaccine. Sequencing used immunoSEQ multiplex PCR; TCRdb keeps in-frame clones, though not all of them. The table lists about 210,000 clones, around 94% of them singletons. Sequencing was performed on peripheral blood, taken 28 days after the second dose of the MenACWY control vaccine. The receptor source for this set is an adult who received the MenACWY meningococcal vaccine as a control. The CDR3 runs from the conserved cysteine through the conserved F or W. A D gene is named only where the DNA matches it firmly. Size values are once, few and many counts, or a class for expanded clones, and some rows have none.

j_gene,v_gene,abundance,d_gene,CDR3nt,CDR3aa
TRBJ1-5,TRBV28,.,TRBD1,TGTGCCAGCAGTTTGGTGACAGGGAACCAGCCCCAGCATTTT,CASSLVTGNQPQHF
TRBJ2-7,TRBV29-1,once,.,TGCAGCGTTGAAAGGGACACTAGGGAGCAGTACTTC,CSVERDTREQYF
TRBJ2-1,TRBV9,once,TRBD2,TGTGCCAGCACCCCCCCAGCGGGAGGGCCCAGAAATGAGCAGTTCTTC,CASTPPAGGPRNEQFF
TRBJ1-1,TRBV30,.,.,TGTGCCTGGAGTAGGGGAGACACTGAAGCTTTCTTT,CAWSRGDTEAFF
TRBJ2-5,TRBV6-2/TRBV6-3,.,.,TGTGCCAGCAGGCCTTACAAAGCGGCGTACCAAGAGACCCAGTACTTC,CASRPYKAAYQETQYF
TRBJ1-4,TRBV28,.,.,TGTGCCAGCAGTTTATGGTCCGGGGGCCCCGTAAATGAAAAACTGTTTTTT,CASSLWSGGPVNEKLFF
TRBJ1-3,TRBV7-9,.,.,TGTGCCAGCTCGGACATTGACTCTGGAAACACCATATATTTT,CASSDIDSGNTIYF
TRBJ2-7,TRBV30,.,TRBD1,TGTGCCTGGAGAAAACTCCTTCGGGACAGGGTTACCTACGAGCAGTACTTC,CAWRKLLRDRVTYEQYF
TRBJ1-5,TRBV19,.,.,TGTGCCAGTAGTATCCGTATCGGAGGTGATCAGCCCCAGCATTTT,CASSIRIGGDQPQHF
TRBJ1-2,TRBV27,.,.,TGTGCCAGCAGTAGCCGGGACGGGTATGGCTACACCTTC,CASSSRDGYGYTF
TRBJ1-5,TRBV28,.,.,TGTGCCAGCAGTTTATGGACGGGGTCCAATCAGCCCCAGCATTTT,CASSLWTGSNQPQHF
TRBJ1-5,TRBV19,.,TRBD1,TGTGCCAGTAGCCGGGGACAGGCTGGCAATCAGCCCCAGCATTTT,CASSRGQAGNQPQHF
TRBJ2-7,TRBV19,.,TRBD2,TGTGCCAGTAGTGAAGAAGGGACTAGAGGGGACTACGAGCAGTACTTC,CASSEEGTRGDYEQYF
TRBJ2-7,TRBV12-3/TRBV12-4,.,.,TGTGCCAGCAGTTACAGCTACGAGCAGTACTTC,CASSYSYEQYF
TRBJ2-7,TRBV7-2,.,.,TGTGCCAGCAGAGAGGGGCCCAGCGGATCCTACGAGCAGTACTTC,CASREGPSGSYEQYF
TRBJ2-5,TRBV5-5,.,.,TGTGCCAGCAGCTTAGACTACCAAGAGACCCAGTACTTC,CASSLDYQETQYF
TRBJ1-1,TRBV6-6,.,.,TGTGCCAGCAGTCGCTATACGTGGAACACTGAAGCTTTCTTT,CASSRYTWNTEAFF
TRBJ2-2,TRBV3-1/TRBV3-2,.,.,TGTGCCAGCAGCCACCTCCCCACCGGGAAGCTGTTTTTT,CASSHLPTGKLFF
TRBJ1-2,TRBV30,.,.,TGTGCCTGGAGTGGCGTAGAGTTCGCAGACAACTATGGCTACACCTTC,CAWSGVEFADNYGYTF
TRBJ1-2,TRBV7-9,.,.,TGTGCCAGCAGCTTACCGACAGCCCCGGGCACCTTC,CASSLPTAPGTF
TRBJ2-7,TRBV10-2,once,.,TGCGCCAGCACCAAAGAGACTAGATCCCACGAGCAGTACTTC,CASTKETRSHEQYF
TRBJ2-7,TRBV6-1,.,TRBD1,TGTGCCAGCAGTGAAGCTCGCGGGACAGGGAGCTCCTACGAGCAGTACTTC,CASSEARGTGSSYEQYF
TRBJ2-1,TRBV25-1,once,.,TGTGCCAGCAGTGACTCCTCCGGACCTCTTCGCTCCTACAATGAGCAGTTCTTC,CASSDSSGPLRSYNEQFF
TRBJ1-3,TRBV11-1,.,.,TGTGCCAGCAGCCACCTGGGACAACGCTCTGGAAACACCATATATTTT,CASSHLGQRSGNTIYF
TRBJ1-1,TRBV5-1,.,.,TGCGCCAGCAGCTTGGTGGCAGGGAGGTTAGAGAACACTGAAGCTTTCTTT,CASSLVAGRLENTEAFF
TRBJ2-5,TRBV10-3,once,.,TGTGCCATCAGTACCATAGCGGAGGAGACCCAGTACTTC,CAISTIAEETQYF
TRBJ2-7,TRBV7-2,.,.,TGTGCCAGCAGCGGACGGGACAACTACGAGCAGTACTTC,CASSGRDNYEQYF
TRBJ1-5,TRBV5-1,.,TRBD1,TGCGCCAGCACCGGACAGGGGGTAGGCAATCAGCCCCAGCATTTT,CASTGQGVGNQPQHF
TRBJ1-2,TRBV5-4,.,TRBD1,TGTGCCAGCAGCTTCCAGGACAGGGGGCGAGGCTACACCTTC,CASSFQDRGRGYTF